Listed below are T cell receptor beta chains from one sample, sequenced in a study of T cell responses to AZD1222 COVID-19 vaccine. Repertoires were generated with immunoSEQ multiplex PCR, while TCRdb's copy carries only in-frame clones and drops some. The table has 150,000 to 200,000 clones, roughly nine tenths seen once. Material: peripheral blood, obtained 28 days after the second AZD1222 dose. The receptors originated from an adult who received the AZD1222 COVID-19 vaccine. CDR3s include the opening cysteine and the closing phenylalanine or tryptophan. Each record gives: J gene, D gene, V gene, clone size, CDR3 DNA, CDR3 protein. D genes are given only for firm matches. Clone size is stated in some rows and not others, as once, few, many or a class when expanded.

TRBJ2-3,TRBD2,TRBV24-1,-,TGTGCCACCAGTGATACTAGCGGGAGTCCCCTAGATACGCAGTATTTT,CATSDTSGSPLDTQYF
TRBJ1-4,-,TRBV5-8,-,TGTGCCAGCAGCTTGGGTAAAACAGGAGTCGGGGAAAAACTGTTTTTT,CASSLGKTGVGEKLFF
TRBJ2-2,-,TRBV19,once,TGTGCCAGTAGTCCGGTATACCTTCGCGGAGGTCCAGAGCTGTTTTTT,CASSPVYLRGGPELFF
TRBJ2-5,-,TRBV7-7,-,TGTGCCAGCAGTTTAGGAGGTCTCGAGACCCAGTACTTC,CASSLGGLETQYF
TRBJ1-4,TRBD1,TRBV19,-,TGTGCCAGTAGTATGTTGGCTAGAGGGGGCGCGGAAAAACTGTTTTTT,CASSMLARGGAEKLFF
TRBJ1-5,-,TRBV6-2/TRBV6-3,-,TGTGCCAGCAGTCGTATTAATCAGCCCCAGCATTTT,CASSRINQPQHF
TRBJ1-4,-,TRBV5-1,-,TGCGCCAGCAGCTTGGGGAGGGACACCAGAGAAAAACTGTTTTTT,CASSLGRDTREKLFF
TRBJ1-5,-,TRBV6-5,few,TGTGCCAGCAGTAAAATACAGGGAGAGCCCCAGCATTTT,CASSKIQGEPQHF
TRBJ2-2,-,TRBV19,-,TGTGCCAGTAGTTCCGGGACGGATAACACCGGGGAGCTGTTTTTT,CASSSGTDNTGELFF
TRBJ1-1,-,TRBV4-1,-,TGCGCCAGCAGCCAAGTGTCTGGCAGGGGCATCGGTGAAGCTTTCTTT,CASSQVSGRGIGEAFF
TRBJ1-5,TRBD1,TRBV27,-,TGTGCCAGCAGTCCGGACAGGAATCAGCCCCAGCATTTT,CASSPDRNQPQHF
TRBJ1-5,TRBD1,TRBV2,-,TGTGCCAGCAGTGAGGACAGGGCCCGGCCCCAGCATTTT,CASSEDRARPQHF
TRBJ1-3,-,TRBV5-1,few,TGCGCCAGCAGCAAAATGACGGGCCCTGGAAACACCATATATTTT,CASSKMTGPGNTIYF
TRBJ2-7,-,TRBV9,-,TGTGCCAGCAGCGTAGGTGTAGAGCCCTACGAGCAGTACTTC,CASSVGVEPYEQYF
TRBJ2-5,-,TRBV14,-,TGTGCCAGCAGCCAAGATCTCGGGGCTGGGGAGACCCAGTACTTC,CASSQDLGAGETQYF
TRBJ2-2,-,TRBV6-5,-,TGTGCCAGCAGTTACTCCGGCACCGGGGAGCTGTTTTTT,CASSYSGTGELFF
TRBJ1-6,TRBD1,TRBV7-2,-,TGTGCCAGCAGCCACAGGGGTGGACCCCTCCACTTT,CASSHRGGPLHF